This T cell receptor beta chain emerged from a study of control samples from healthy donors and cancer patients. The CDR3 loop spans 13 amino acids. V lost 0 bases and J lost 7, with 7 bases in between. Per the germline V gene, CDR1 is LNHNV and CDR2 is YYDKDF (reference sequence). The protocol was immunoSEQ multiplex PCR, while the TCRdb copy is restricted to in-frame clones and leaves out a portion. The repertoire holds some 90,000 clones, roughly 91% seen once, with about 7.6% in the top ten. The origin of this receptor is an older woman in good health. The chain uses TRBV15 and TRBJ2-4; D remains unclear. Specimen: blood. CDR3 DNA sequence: TGTGCCACCAGCAGAGAGGGTTTGAACATTCAGTACTTC. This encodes CATSREGLNIQYF.